What follows are 4 T cell receptor beta chains derived from one specimen sequenced in a study of T-cell reconstitution after alpha-beta-depleted transplantation in children. The authors prepared the TCRbeta library with unique molecular identifiers. TCRdb passed the PCR reads through MiXCR, listing each CDR3 protein once. Altogether roughly 790,000 distinct CDR3 sequences are present, around 17% being singletons, with the ten largest covering around 4.5%. Sequenced here: PBMCs, mostly from graft donor cells, sampled 360 days after TCRalphabeta/CD19-depleted stem cell transplant. The receptor set was obtained from a male patient between 10 and 17 years old who had a stem cell transplant for acute lymphoblastic leukemia, so the T cells may come from the graft donor.

This clonotype was seen a handful of times. The chain employs TRBV12-3 or TRBV12-4 and TRBJ2-3; 7 positions match TRBD1. The V segment lost 6 bases and the J segment 12 bases; nucleotides outside the gene matches: 18. There are 15 residues in the CDR3. The CDR3, as DNA: TGTGCCAGCAGGGGGGACAGTCTGTTCCCCTGGGCACAGTATTTT. Residues: CASRGDSLFPWAQYF.

The V call is TRBV12-3 or TRBV12-4, the J call TRBJ1-5; 9 bases line up with TRBD1. The trim removed 3 bases at V and 6 bases at J, leaving 18 bases unmatched. This CDR3 is 19 amino acids long. The CDR3 loop reads CASSFLFGDRALNFQPQHF. CDR3 nucleotides: TGTGCCAGCAGTTTCCTCTTTGGGGACAGGGCCTTAAACTTTCAGCCCCAGCATTTT.

The chain couples TRBV13 to TRBJ2-3, with D unresolved. Trimming took off 2 bases at V and 8 bases at J, with 20 bases between the two ends. Per germline, CDR1 PRHDT and CDR2 FYEKMQ (reference sequence). This CDR3 is built from 16 residues. The CDR3 region has the DNA TGTGCCAGCAGCTTAAGTCTAGTTTTGGGCGTGAGTACGCAGTATTTT. Amino acids: CASSLSLVLGVSTQYF.

This clonotype was detected only a few times. This chain uses TRBV5-1 with TRBJ2-5; D is possibly TRBD1 (6 bases). V was pared by 0 bases and J by 5 bases, with 11 bases between. The CDR3 is 14 amino acids. Germline CDR1 SGHRS, CDR2 YFSETQ. DNA of the CDR3: TGCGCCAGCAGCTTGGGGGAGACAGGCGAGACCCAGTACTTC. Translated, it gives CASSLGETGETQYF.